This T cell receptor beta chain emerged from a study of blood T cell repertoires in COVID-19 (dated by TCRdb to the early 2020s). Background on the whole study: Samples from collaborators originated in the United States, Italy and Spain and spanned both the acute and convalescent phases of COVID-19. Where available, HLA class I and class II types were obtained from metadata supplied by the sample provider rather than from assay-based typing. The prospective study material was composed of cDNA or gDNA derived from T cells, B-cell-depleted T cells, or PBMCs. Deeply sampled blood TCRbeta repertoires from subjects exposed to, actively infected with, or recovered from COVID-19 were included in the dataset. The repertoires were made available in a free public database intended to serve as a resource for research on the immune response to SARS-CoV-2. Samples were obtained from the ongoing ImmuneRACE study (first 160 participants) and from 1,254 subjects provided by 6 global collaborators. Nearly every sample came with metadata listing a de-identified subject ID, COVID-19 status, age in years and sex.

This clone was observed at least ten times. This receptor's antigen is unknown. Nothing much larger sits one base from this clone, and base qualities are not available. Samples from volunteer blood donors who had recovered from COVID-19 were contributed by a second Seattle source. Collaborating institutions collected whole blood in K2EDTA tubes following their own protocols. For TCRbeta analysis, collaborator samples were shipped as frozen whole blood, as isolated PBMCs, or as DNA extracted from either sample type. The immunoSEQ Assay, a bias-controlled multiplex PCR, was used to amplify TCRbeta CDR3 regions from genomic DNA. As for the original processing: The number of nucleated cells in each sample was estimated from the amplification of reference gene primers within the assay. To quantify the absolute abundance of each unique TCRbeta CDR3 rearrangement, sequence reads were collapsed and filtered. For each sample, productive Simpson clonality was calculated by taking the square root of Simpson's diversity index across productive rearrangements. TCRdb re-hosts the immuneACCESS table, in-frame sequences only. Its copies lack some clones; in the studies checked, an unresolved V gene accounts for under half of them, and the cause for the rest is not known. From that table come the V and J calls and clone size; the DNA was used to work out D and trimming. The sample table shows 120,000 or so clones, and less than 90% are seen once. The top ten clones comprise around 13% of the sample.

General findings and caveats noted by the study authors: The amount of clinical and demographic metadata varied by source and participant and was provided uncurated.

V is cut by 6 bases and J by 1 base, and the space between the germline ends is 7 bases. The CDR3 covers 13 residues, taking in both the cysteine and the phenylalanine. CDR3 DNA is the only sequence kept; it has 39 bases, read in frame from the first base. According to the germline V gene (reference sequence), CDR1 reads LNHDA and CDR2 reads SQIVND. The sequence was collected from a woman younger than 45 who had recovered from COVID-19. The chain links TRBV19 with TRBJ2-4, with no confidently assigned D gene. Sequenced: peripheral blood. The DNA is TGTGCCAGTAGACCTACGGCCAAAAACATTCAGTACTTC. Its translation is CASRPTAKNIQYF.